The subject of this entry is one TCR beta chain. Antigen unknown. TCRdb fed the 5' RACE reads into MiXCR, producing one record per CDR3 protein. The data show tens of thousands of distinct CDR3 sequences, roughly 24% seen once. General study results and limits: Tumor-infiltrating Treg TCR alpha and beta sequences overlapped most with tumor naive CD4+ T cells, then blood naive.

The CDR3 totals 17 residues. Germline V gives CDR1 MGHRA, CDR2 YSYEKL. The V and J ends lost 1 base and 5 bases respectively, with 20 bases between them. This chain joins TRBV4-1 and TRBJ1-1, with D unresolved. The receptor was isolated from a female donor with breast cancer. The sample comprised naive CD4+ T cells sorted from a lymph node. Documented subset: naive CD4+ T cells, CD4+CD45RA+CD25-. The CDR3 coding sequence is TGCGCCAGCAGCCAAGGATACGTATTGGGTGCGGGGACTGAAGCTTTCTTT. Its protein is CASSQGYVLGAGTEAFF.